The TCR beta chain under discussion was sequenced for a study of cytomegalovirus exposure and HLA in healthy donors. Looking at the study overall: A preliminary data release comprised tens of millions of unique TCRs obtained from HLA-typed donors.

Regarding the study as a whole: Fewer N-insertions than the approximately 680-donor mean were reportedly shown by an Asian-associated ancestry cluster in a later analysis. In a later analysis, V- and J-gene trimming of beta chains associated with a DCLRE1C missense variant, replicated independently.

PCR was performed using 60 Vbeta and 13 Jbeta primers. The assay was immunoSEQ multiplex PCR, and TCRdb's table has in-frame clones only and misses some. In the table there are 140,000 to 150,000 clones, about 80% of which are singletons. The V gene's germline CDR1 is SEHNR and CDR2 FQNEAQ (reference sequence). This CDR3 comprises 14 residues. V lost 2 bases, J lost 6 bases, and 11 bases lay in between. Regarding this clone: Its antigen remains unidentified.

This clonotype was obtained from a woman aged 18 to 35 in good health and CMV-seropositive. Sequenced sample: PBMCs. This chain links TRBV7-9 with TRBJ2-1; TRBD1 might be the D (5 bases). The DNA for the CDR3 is TGTGCCAGCAGCTTACAGGACATATCCAATGAGCAGTTCTTC. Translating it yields CASSLQDISNEQFF.